This section outlines one TCR beta chain sequence together with its context. Antigen: not known. Overall study findings and caveats: Tumor memory CD4+ T cell TCR gene usage clustered with blood and lymph node memory CD4+ cells and lymph node naive CD4+ cells. Tumor Treg TCRs overlapped most with tumor naive CD4+ cells.

The germline CDR1 and CDR2 sequences are LNHDA and SQIVND (reference sequence). CDR3 size: 16 residues. Trimming at V came to 6 bases and at J to 3 bases, leaving 10 bases not matched to a gene. From the 5' RACE reads, TCRdb called clonotypes with MiXCR, one entry per CDR3 protein. This sample carries 55,000 to 80,000 distinct CDR3 sequences, 22% of them seen once, and the ten largest clones take under 3.5%. The sample taken for sequencing was memory CD4+ T cells sorted from a lymph node. Subset noted: memory CD4+ T cells, CD4+CD45RO+CD25-. The TCR was taken from a female donor with breast cancer. The V gene is TRBV19, the J gene TRBJ1-1; TRBD1 matches at 10 bases. The chain's CDR3 is CASRTGTGVKDTEAFF. The CDR3, as DNA: TGTGCCAGTAGAACCGGGACAGGGGTGAAAGACACTGAAGCTTTCTTT.